Below, one TCR beta chain is given with its context. This sample was included in a study of blood T cell repertoires in COVID-19. About the study: The study drew acute and convalescent COVID-19 samples from the United States, Italy and Spain. PBMCs, B-cell-depleted T cells, or T cells provided the cDNA or gDNA that made up the material.

Germline V gene lookup returns CDR1 LGHNA and CDR2 YNFKEQ. CDR3 length equals 16 residues. V lost 0 bases, J lost 0 bases, and 8 bases lay in between. Per the original methods: Estimation of nucleated cell counts was performed using reference gene primer amplification. Assay: immunoSEQ multiplex PCR; the TCRdb copy retains only in-frame clones and omits some. V and J calls and clone size are copied from that table; D and trimming were computed from the DNA. The sample has around 99,000 clones, 80% to 95% seen once. This receptor was taken from a woman in her twenties or thirties with acute or convalescent COVID-19. The rearrangement links TRBV4-2 to TRBJ2-2, with D perhaps TRBD2 (6 bases). Sequencing used peripheral blood. DNA for the CDR3: TGTGCCAGCAGCCAAGAGGGACTGACGAACACCGGGGAGCTGTTTTTT. This codes for CASSQEGLTNTGELFF.